These 21 T cell receptor beta chains originate from one sample sequenced in a study of radiotherapy plus CTLA-4 blockade in lung cancer. Repertoires were generated with immunoSEQ multiplex PCR, while TCRdb's copy carries only in-frame clones and drops some. Of roughly 90,000 clones in the sample, about two thirds were seen once. The source was peripheral blood, collected from a patient treated with radiotherapy plus ipilimumab. Every receptor here comes from a human donor with non-small cell lung cancer that progressed on radiotherapy plus ipilimumab.

The genes are TRBV7-2 and TRBJ1-2; TRBD1 agrees at 12 bases. CDR1 and CDR2 from the germline V gene are SGHTA and FQGNSA. After removal of 4 bases from V and 8 bases from J, the junction contained 8 bases not matched to a gene. The length of the CDR3 is 15 residues. The DNA for the CDR3 is TGTGCCAGCAGCTCCCGGGACAGGGGGCGGGGCGGCTACACCTTC. It yields the protein CASSSRDRGRGGYTF.

The chain is built from TRBV11-2 and TRBJ2-7; 9 nucleotides line up with TRBD2. In germline, CDR1 is SGHAT, CDR2 FQNNGV. After removal of 1 base from V and 1 base from J, the junction contained 2 bases not matched to a gene. The CDR3 totals 15 residues. CDR3 in DNA: TGTGCCAGCAGCTTAGGACTAGCGGCTTCCTACGAGCAGTACTTC. Protein: CASSLGLAASYEQYF.

The J gene is TRBJ2-7, the V gene TRBV7-9, with D tentatively TRBD1 (6 bases). Trimming left V 5 bases short and J 7 bases short, with 12 bases between. Germline values: CDR1 SEHNR, CDR2 FQNEAQ (reference sequence). The length of the CDR3 is 12 residues. For the CDR3, the DNA is TGTGCCAGCAGCACCGGGACAAAAGAGCAGTACTTC. Translating gives CASSTGTKEQYF. Full variable domain (missing parts from reference TRBV7-9 and TRBJ2-7): DTGVSQNPRHKITKRGQNVTFRCDPISEHNRLYWYRQTLGQGPEFLTYFQNEAQLEKSRLLSDRFSAERPKGSFSTLEIQRTEQGDSAMYLCASSTGTKEQYFGPGTRLTVT.

This clone was detected a few times. The V and J genes are TRBV6-9 and TRBJ1-2, with 8 positions matching TRBD1. Per the germline V gene, CDR1 is MNHGY and CDR2 is SVAAGI. The CDR3 has 14 amino acids. With 6 bases clipped from V and 4 bases from J, the junction kept 7 bases outside the gene matches. The CDR3 coding sequence is TGTGCCAGCAGCCCCGACAGGGGCGGCTATGGCTACACCTTC. It specifies CASSPDRGGYGYTF.

The gene calls are TRBV7-3 and TRBJ1-6, with 9 positions matching TRBD1. The V segment lost 4 bases and the J segment 7 bases; nucleotides outside the gene matches: 5. Germline V lookup: CDR1 SGHTA, CDR2 FQGTGA. This CDR3 comprises 15 residues. CDR3 loop: CASSSGTGKNSPLHF. CDR3 nucleotide sequence: TGTGCCAGCAGCTCCGGGACAGGGAAAAATTCACCCCTCCACTTT.

The chain links TRBV9 to TRBJ2-1; D possibly matches TRBD1 or TRBD2 (5 bases each). Germline CDR1 is SGDLS and CDR2 is YYNGEE. CDR3 length equals 15 residues. V lost 3 bases and J 5 bases, leaving 15 bases between the germline ends. The CDR3, as DNA: TGTGCCAGCAGCGCACTTAAGGGGAGCCACAATGAGCAGTTCTTC. It codes for CASSALKGSHNEQFF.

V is TRBV28 and J is TRBJ2-7, with a possible D match to TRBD1 (6 bases). Germline V gene sequence: CDR1 MDHEN, CDR2 SYDVKM. The length of the CDR3 is 14 residues. V lost 4 bases to trimming and J lost 2 bases, with 12 bases between them. The CDR3 here is CASSSGTYPYEQYF. For the CDR3, the DNA is TGTGCCAGCAGTTCCGGGACATATCCCTACGAGCAGTACTTC. Drawing the rest from reference TRBV28 and TRBJ2-7, the complete variable domain is DVKVTQSSRYLVKRTGEKVFLECVQDMDHENMFWYRQDPGLGLRLIYFSYDVKMKEKGDIPEGYSVSREKKERFSLILESASTNQTSMYLCASSSGTYPYEQYFGPGTRLTVT.

Comments on this clone: The identical CDR3 is also encoded by other nucleotide sequences in the sample. The V gene is TRBV7-6, the J gene TRBJ2-7; 9 bases align to TRBD1. V dropped 6 bases and J dropped 4; count of bases not matched to a gene: 7. Germline CDR1 and CDR2: SGHVS and FNYEAQ. This CDR3 spans 14 amino acids. CDR3 coding DNA: TGTGCCAGCAGTCCCGGGACAGGGACTTACGAGCAGTACTTC. This translates into CASSPGTGTYEQYF.

The chain joins TRBV6-5 to TRBJ1-4, with 7 nucleotides matching TRBD1. After removal of 5 bases from V and 6 bases from J, the junction contained 3 bases not matched to a gene. Germline assignment: CDR1 MNHEY and CDR2 SVGAGI. CDR3 length: 13 amino acids. DNA of the CDR3: TGTGCCAGCAGTCCCAGGGGGGATGAAAAACTGTTTTTT. Its protein product is CASSPRGDEKLFF.

The chain links TRBV4-3 to TRBJ2-5, with D perhaps given as TRBD1 or TRBD2 (5 bases each). The end of the DNA fits TRBJ2-7 better, so the J call may be wrong. The germline V gene has CDR1 LGHNA and CDR2 YSLEER. This CDR3 is built from 15 residues. The CDR3: CASSQTVAGSDEQYF. For the CDR3, the DNA is TGCGCCAGCAGCCAGACAGTCGCAGGGAGCGACGAGCAGTACTTC.

The chain has TRBV18 and TRBJ2-7; unclear D gene. Trimming took off 2 bases at V and 3 bases at J, with 14 bases between the two ends. Germline loops: CDR1 KGHSH, CDR2 LQKENI. This CDR3 comprises 15 residues. This chain's CDR3 is CASSPGLDRLYEQYF. The CDR3 DNA reads TGTGCCAGCTCACCAGGGTTGGATAGGCTCTACGAGCAGTACTTC. Filled out from reference TRBV18 and TRBJ2-7, the complete variable domain reads NAGVMQNPRHLVRRRGQEARLRCSPMKGHSHVYWYRQLPEEGLKFMVYLQKENIIDESGMPKERFSAEFPKEGPSILRIQQVVRGDSAAYFCASSPGLDRLYEQYFGPGTRLTVT.

The chain couples TRBV2 to TRBJ2-7; 16 nucleotides align to TRBD2. The trim removed 2 bases at V and 5 bases at J, leaving 3 bases unmatched. There are 16 residues in the CDR3. The germline gives CDR1 SNHLY, CDR2 FYNNEI. CDR3 nucleotides: TGTGCCAGCAGTGAAAGGGGACTAGCGGGAGGGGACGAGCAGTACTTC. Its protein is CASSERGLAGGDEQYF.

V and J are TRBV7-9 and TRBJ1-5; D is undetermined. The CDR3 totals 12 residues. The V and J ends lost 5 bases and 6 bases respectively, with 8 bases between them. Germline assignment: CDR1 SEHNR and CDR2 FQNEAQ (reference sequence). The CDR3 sequence: CASSLGLQPQHF. The CDR3 DNA follows: TGTGCCAGCAGCCTTGGGCTTCAGCCCCAGCATTTT.

This chain uses TRBV19 with TRBJ2-2; D is possibly TRBD1 or TRBD2 (5 bases each). The V gene lost 9 bases and the J gene lost 3 bases, with 11 bases spanning the gap. Germline V CDR1 and CDR2: LNHDA, SQIVND (reference sequence). The CDR3 loop spans 13 amino acids. DNA for the CDR3: TGTGCCAGCAAGGGACGGTACACCGGGGAGCTGTTTTTT. It is translated as CASKGRYTGELFF.

The chain is built from TRBV27 and TRBJ2-7; a weak D match, TRBD1 (6 bases). V was trimmed by 3 bases and J by 6 bases, leaving 6 bases between them. Germline V gene data show CDR1 as MNHEY and CDR2 as SMNVEV (reference sequence). The CDR3 has 11 residues. CDR3 residues: CASSFRGEQYF. In DNA, the CDR3 is TGTGCCAGCAGTTTCAGGGGCGAGCAGTACTTC.

J is TRBJ1-5 and V is TRBV2, with TRBD1 identical over 9 bases. J gave up 9 bases and V 3 bases, and 0 bases lay outside the gene matches. Germline V gives CDR1 SNHLY, CDR2 FYNNEI. The CDR3 is 12 amino acids. The CDR3, as DNA: TGTGCCAGCAGTGAGGGACAGGGGCCCCAGCATTTT. This encodes CASSEGQGPQHF.

This clone was seen just once. The chain links TRBV28 to TRBJ1-1; D is unclear. Per germline, CDR1 MDHEN and CDR2 SYDVKM. V was trimmed by 1 base and J by 0 bases, leaving 9 bases between them. The CDR3 loop spans 15 amino acids. CDR3 amino acids: CASSLSRTLNTEAFF. Written as DNA, the CDR3 is TGTGCCAGCAGTTTATCCCGGACGTTGAACACTGAAGCTTTCTTT.

The count of this clone is one. The rearrangement uses TRBV2 and TRBJ1-2; maybe TRBD1 (5 bases). CDR3 length: 13 amino acids. The ends were cut back, 6 bases at V and 4 bases at J, with 12 bases in the middle. Germline CDR1 and CDR2: SNHLY and FYNNEI. CDR3 loop: CASSPGTVYGYTF. Written as DNA, the CDR3 is TGTGCCAGCAGCCCCGGGACTGTCTATGGCTACACCTTC.

This chain links TRBV7-8 with TRBJ2-1; TRBD2 aligns across 8 bases. The junction had 3 bases not matched to a gene; V was cut back by 6 bases and J by 5 bases. Germline lookup yields CDR1 SGHVS and CDR2 FQNEAQ. The CDR3 has 13 amino acids. The CDR3 sequence: CASRIAGHNEQFF. CDR3 DNA: TGTGCCAGCAGAATAGCGGGGCACAATGAGCAGTTCTTC.

This chain connects TRBV7-9 to TRBJ1-5, with TRBD1 identical over 9 bases. Germline CDR1 and CDR2: SEHNR and FQNEAQ (reference sequence). J was trimmed by 3 bases and V by 2 bases; bases with no gene match: 2. CDR3 length: 15 amino acids. The CDR3 DNA follows: TGTGCCAGCAGCTTAACAGGGGGCAACAATCAGCCCCAGCATTTT. This encodes CASSLTGGNNQPQHF.

The chain joins TRBV28 to TRBJ1-1, with unresolved D. CDR3 length equals 17 residues. The V gene lost 6 bases and the J gene lost 0 bases, with 20 bases spanning the gap. The V gene's germline CDR1 is MDHEN and CDR2 SYDVKM. This chain's CDR3 is CASRRGYHRVVNTEAFF. As DNA, the CDR3 is TGTGCCAGCAGGCGTGGGTACCACCGGGTCGTGAACACTGAAGCTTTCTTT. The variable domain in full, completed from reference TRBV28 and TRBJ1-1, reads DVKVTQSSRYLVKRTGEKVFLECVQDMDHENMFWYRQDPGLGLRLIYFSYDVKMKEKGDIPEGYSVSREKKERFSLILESASTNQTSMYLCASRRGYHRVVNTEAFFGQGTRLTVV.